The 32 T cell receptor beta chains below come from one sample, sequenced in a study of PD-L1 blockade in urothelial cancer. Time point meaning: pretreatment peripheral blood. Assay used: immunoSEQ multiplex PCR; TCRdb lists only in-frame clones, some missing. The profile shows around 100,000 clones, around 87% of them singletons. Here the sequenced sample was PBMCs, taken around atezolizumab (anti-PD-L1) treatment. The receptors come from a man in his sixties with urothelial cancer.

This chain uses TRBV7-2 with TRBJ2-5; TRBD1 aligns across 8 bases. The V gene's germline CDR1 is SGHTA and CDR2 FQGNSA. V lost 5 bases, J lost 2 bases, and 4 bases stayed unmatched. CDR3 length: 14 amino acids. CDR3 in DNA: TGTGCCAGCAGCCCACAGGGGGGACAAGAGACCCAGTACTTC. Amino acid sequence: CASSPQGGQETQYF.

J is TRBJ2-7 and V is TRBV6-5; 8 positions match TRBD2. Trimming took 1 base from V and 2 from J; bases not matched to a gene: 4. The CDR3 length is 15 residues. Per the germline V gene, CDR1 is MNHEY and CDR2 is SVGAGI. CDR3 nucleotide sequence: TGTGCCAGCAGTTACTTATTAGCGGGAACCTACGAGCAGTACTTC. Protein sequence: CASSYLLAGTYEQYF.

V is TRBV9 and J is TRBJ1-1; tentative D call: TRBD1 (5 bases). Trimming stripped 6 bases from V and 6 bases from J, with 18 bases between. CDR3 length: 14 residues. Germline V lookup: CDR1 SGDLS, CDR2 YYNGEE. The CDR3 nucleotides read TGTGCCAGCAACCTAAGGGGCGGAGGGGCTGAAGCTTTCTTT. It is translated as CASNLRGGGAEAFF.

V gene TRBV7-2 combines with J gene TRBJ2-7; 8 bases map to TRBD1. After removal of 5 bases from V and 6 bases from J, the junction contained 3 bases not matched to a gene. The V gene's germline CDR1 is SGHTA and CDR2 FQGNSA. This CDR3 has 12 residues. CDR3 amino acids: CASSPTGGEQYF. The CDR3 nucleotides are TGTGCCAGCAGCCCTACAGGGGGCGAGCAGTACTTC.

V usage is TRBV5-1 and J usage is TRBJ1-2; 7 positions agree with TRBD1. Trimming took 1 base from V and 8 from J; bases not matched to a gene: 14. The CDR3 contains 16 residues. The germline V gene has CDR1 SGHRS and CDR2 YFSETQ. The CDR3 nucleotides read TGCGCCAGCAGCTTGCAACAGGGGCTAGGTCGAGCAGGCTACACCTTC. Its translation: CASSLQQGLGRAGYTF.

The chain joins TRBV29-1 to TRBJ1-2; 7 positions agree with TRBD1. Germline lookup yields CDR1 SQVTM and CDR2 ANQGSEA. J was trimmed by 2 bases and V by 6 bases; bases with no gene match: 3. The CDR3 sequence is 12 residues long. For the CDR3, the DNA is TGCAGCGTCAACAGGGGAAACTATGGCTACACCTTC. This codes for CSVNRGNYGYTF.

The chain uses TRBV7-9 and TRBJ2-1, with TRBD1 as a possible D gene (7 bases). The CDR3 contains 15 residues. V was trimmed by 3 bases and J by 8 bases, leaving 17 bases between them. CDR1 and CDR2 (germline): SEHNR, FQNEAQ (reference sequence). CDR3 loop: CASSLQGGVLDEQFF. In DNA, the CDR3 is TGTGCCAGCAGCTTGCAGGGGGGCGTTTTGGATGAGCAGTTCTTC.

J is TRBJ1-1 and V is TRBV29-1; a possible D gene is TRBD1 (6 bases). This CDR3 comprises 13 residues. CDR1 SQVTM and CDR2 ANQGSEA come from the germline V gene. V was cut by 7 bases and J by 1 base, with 13 bases left in between. The DNA of the CDR3 is TGCAGCGCCCACGGGACACCGAACACTGAAGCTTTCTTT. It translates to CSAHGTPNTEAFF. Using reference TRBV29-1 and TRBJ1-1 for the parts outside the CDR3, the full variable domain is SAVISQKPSRDICQRGTSLTIQCQVDSQVTMMFWYRQQPGQSLTLIATANQGSEATYESGFVIDKFPISRPNLTFSTLTVSNMSPEDSSIYLCSAHGTPNTEAFFGQGTRLTVV.

V is TRBV19 and J is TRBJ2-2; D may be TRBD1 (5 bases). CDR1 is LNHDA, CDR2 SQIVND, per germline (reference sequence). The CDR3 covers 14 residues. V lost 7 bases to trimming and J lost 4 bases, with 13 bases between them. The CDR3 spells CASNSLGATGELFF. The DNA of the CDR3 is TGTGCCAGTAACTCCCTTGGGGCCACCGGGGAGCTGTTTTTT.

The chain employs TRBV11-1 and TRBJ2-1; 7 bases match TRBD2. The V and J ends lost 1 base and 3 bases, in that order; junction bases with no gene match: 3. Germline CDR1 SGHAT, CDR2 FQDESV (reference sequence). The CDR3 length is 15 residues. In DNA form, the CDR3 reads TGTGCCAGCAGCTTAGGGGGGGGGAACTACAATGAGCAGTTCTTC. Protein product: CASSLGGGNYNEQFF.

V gene TRBV5-1 combines with J gene TRBJ2-2; 7 positions agree with TRBD1. CDR1 is SGHRS and CDR2 is YFSETQ in the germline V gene. Trimming removed 4 bases from V and 7 bases from J; junction bases left unmatched: 7. There are 14 residues in the CDR3. CDR3 nucleotides: TGCGCCAGCAGCCCTACAGGGGCCGACGGGGAGCTGTTTTTT. Translation gives CASSPTGADGELFF.

The chain couples TRBV7-9 to TRBJ2-7; 11 positions match TRBD2. Germline V CDR1 and CDR2: SEHNR, FQNEAQ (reference sequence). CDR3 length equals 19 residues. After removal of 4 bases from V and 3 bases from J, the junction contained 17 bases not matched to a gene. CDR3 DNA sequence: TGTGCCAGCAGCTCTTACAGGGAAGGGACTAGCGGAGGGGGCTACGAGCAGTACTTC. It encodes CASSSYREGTSGGGYEQYF.

The chain joins TRBV6-5 to TRBJ1-5; possibly TRBD1 for D (5 bases). The germline V and J ends were trimmed by 0 bases and 0 bases, with 6 bases remaining between them. Germline assignment: CDR1 MNHEY and CDR2 SVGAGI. This CDR3 contains 15 residues. Here the CDR3 DNA reads TGTGCCAGCAGTTACTCAACAGGTAGCAATCAGCCCCAGCATTTT. Amino acid sequence: CASSYSTGSNQPQHF.

This chain connects TRBV9 to TRBJ1-1, with 9 bases lining up with TRBD1. Germline assignment: CDR1 SGDLS and CDR2 YYNGEE. With V trimmed by 2 bases and J by 3 bases, 5 bases remained unmatched. The CDR3 has 15 residues. The CDR3 sequence: CASSVSGTGYTEAFF. CDR3 DNA: TGTGCCAGCAGCGTTTCCGGGACAGGGTACACTGAAGCTTTCTTT. Using reference TRBV9 and TRBJ1-1 for the parts outside the CDR3, the full variable domain is DSGVTQTPKHLITATGQRVTLRCSPRSGDLSVYWYQQSLDQGLQFLIQYYNGEERAKGNILERFSAQQFPDLHSELNLSSLELGDSALYFCASSVSGTGYTEAFFGQGTRLTVV.

The chain combines TRBV2 with TRBJ2-2, with TRBD2 matching 13 bases. J was trimmed by 0 bases and V by 5 bases; bases with no gene match: 6. This CDR3 is built from 18 residues. Germline V gene sequence: CDR1 SNHLY, CDR2 FYNNEI. The CDR3 DNA sequence: TGTGCCAGCAGTTCGAGACTAGCGGGGGGCCCGAACACCGGGGAGCTGTTTTTT. It specifies CASSSRLAGGPNTGELFF.

V gene TRBV25-1 combines with J gene TRBJ1-1, with TRBD1 as a possible D gene (5 bases). The V gene's germline CDR1 is MGHDK and CDR2 SYGVNS. The CDR3 contains 15 residues. Trimming removed 7 bases from V and 4 bases from J, with 19 bases in between. The CDR3 here is CASISAGPRVTEAFF. As DNA, the CDR3 is TGTGCCAGCATTTCTGCGGGGCCCCGGGTCACTGAAGCTTTCTTT. Based on the CDR3 plus reference TRBV25-1 and TRBJ1-1, the full variable domain is EADIYQTPRYLVIGTGKKITLECSQTMGHDKMYWYQQDPGMELHLIHYSYGVNSTEKGDLSSESTVSRIRTEHFPLTLESARPSHTSQYLCASISAGPRVTEAFFGQGTRLTVV.

The V call is TRBV6-6, the J call TRBJ1-1; weak D call: TRBD1 (5 bases). V was clipped by 2 bases and J by 5 bases, with 12 bases between them. CDR3 length: 14 residues. Germline-derived CDR1 and CDR2 are MNHNY and SVGAGI (reference sequence). The DNA for the CDR3 is TGTGCCAGCAGTTACGGTAGGGGTCCGACTGAAGCTTTCTTT. Protein product: CASSYGRGPTEAFF.

The rearrangement links TRBV29-1 to TRBJ2-3; 8 nucleotides line up with TRBD1. This CDR3 contains 15 residues. V dropped 6 bases and J dropped 4; count of bases not matched to a gene: 12. The germline gives CDR1 SQVTM, CDR2 ANQGSEA. The chain's CDR3 is CSVATGAQRADTQYF. The CDR3, as DNA: TGCAGCGTGGCGACAGGGGCCCAAAGGGCAGATACGCAGTATTTT.

The chain has TRBV15 and TRBJ2-1; TRBD2 matches at 10 bases. Germline lookup yields CDR1 LNHNV and CDR2 YYDKDF (reference sequence). This CDR3 is built from 18 residues. J gave up 9 bases and V 0 bases, and 14 bases lay outside the gene matches. CDR3 loop: CATSRDRSGGADWAEQFF. Written as DNA, the CDR3 is TGTGCCACCAGCAGAGATAGGAGCGGGGGGGCCGATTGGGCTGAGCAGTTCTTC.

The chain links TRBV5-4 to TRBJ2-7; TRBD2 matches 12 bases. The ends lost 3 bases at V and 5 bases at J; junction bases unmatched: 6. Germline V lookup: CDR1 SGHNT, CDR2 YYREEE (reference sequence). The CDR3 extends over 15 amino acids. CDR3 nucleotides: TGTGCCAGCAGCTCGACTAGCGGGAGTCAAGACGAGCAGTACTTC. Its translation: CASSSTSGSQDEQYF.

The J gene is TRBJ2-1, the V gene TRBV6-5; 8 bases are shared with TRBD2. With V trimmed by 0 bases and J by 7 bases, 8 bases remained unmatched. The length of the CDR3 is 16 residues. Germline CDR1 and CDR2: MNHEY and SVGAGI. The CDR3 DNA reads TGTGCCAGCAGTTACTCGGCCAGCGGGAGATGGAATGAGCAGTTCTTC. This sequence encodes CASSYSASGRWNEQFF.

The chain links TRBV7-9 to TRBJ1-3; D gene uncertain. CDR3 length: 16 residues. The V gene's germline CDR1 is SEHNR and CDR2 FQNEAQ (reference sequence). Trimming stripped 5 bases from V and 2 bases from J, with 16 bases between. CDR3 bases: TGTGCCAGCAGCGAGCTTCTATCGGTAGCTGGAAACACCATATATTTT. As protein: CASSELLSVAGNTIYF.

This rearrangement joins TRBV28 to TRBJ1-2; no clear D. The germline CDR1 and CDR2 sequences are MDHEN and SYDVKM. The CDR3 is 13 residues long. Trimming left V 2 bases short and J 8 bases short, with 12 bases between. The CDR3 spells CASSLTRARGYTF. The CDR3 DNA is TGTGCCAGCAGTTTAACGAGGGCCCGGGGCTACACCTTC.

The chain joins TRBV5-1 to TRBJ2-7; 12 bases are shared with TRBD2. V trimming: 4 bases; J trimming: 6 bases; junction bases outside the gene matches: 8. This CDR3 region has 15 residues. The V gene's germline CDR1 is SGHRS and CDR2 YFSETQ. The DNA of the CDR3 is TGCGCCAGCAGCCCCCTAGCGGGAGGGCCGAGCGAGCAGTACTTC. This encodes CASSPLAGGPSEQYF.

The CDR3 DNA reads as TGTGCCAGCTCACCCTGGGGACAAAATAGCAATCAGCCCCAGCATTTT. Its protein product is CASSPWGQNSNQPQHF. The V call is TRBV18, the J call TRBJ1-5; possibly TRBD1 for D (6 bases). Germline loops: CDR1 KGHSH, CDR2 LQKENI. The V gene lost 3 bases and the J gene lost 0 bases, with 12 bases spanning the gap. The CDR3 has 16 residues.

The chain recombines TRBV19 with TRBJ2-1; 7 bases agree with TRBD1. There are 15 residues in the CDR3. Germline V lookup: CDR1 LNHDA, CDR2 SQIVND (reference sequence). The V segment lost 0 bases and the J segment 4 bases; nucleotides outside the gene matches: 3. DNA for the CDR3: TGTGCCAGTAGTATAGACAGGGGGTTTTACAATGAGCAGTTCTTC. The encoded protein is CASSIDRGFYNEQFF.

This chain connects TRBV5-1 to TRBJ2-3; D perhaps matches TRBD1 (7 bases). Germline V gene data show CDR1 as SGHRS and CDR2 as YFSETQ. The CDR3 totals 16 residues. Trimming took off 0 bases at V and 0 bases at J, with 11 bases between the two ends. For the CDR3, the DNA is TGCGCCAGCAGCTTGGGGGCAGGGGGGAGCACAGATACGCAGTATTTT. Translation gives CASSLGAGGSTDTQYF.

This chain connects TRBV7-3 to TRBJ2-1, with D unclear. V was pared by 4 bases and J by 6 bases, with 4 bases between. The CDR3 covers 11 residues. The V gene's germline CDR1 is SGHTA and CDR2 FQGTGA. Here the CDR3 reads CASSSGNEQFF. The CDR3 DNA sequence: TGTGCCAGCAGCTCAGGCAATGAGCAGTTCTTC.

The chain carries TRBV9 and TRBJ1-1; D not resolved. The CDR3 sequence is 13 residues long. With 0 bases removed from V and 5 bases from J, the gap between germline ends came to 8 bases. CDR1 and CDR2 (germline): SGDLS, YYNGEE. The CDR3 loop reads CASSVGWETEAFF. The CDR3 coding sequence is TGTGCCAGCAGCGTAGGTTGGGAGACTGAAGCTTTCTTT.

This chain uses TRBV28 with TRBJ1-6, with D perhaps matching TRBD1 (6 bases). The CDR3 is made up of 15 amino acids. Trimming cost V 10 bases and J 6 bases, with 19 bases left between them. Germline-derived CDR1 and CDR2 are MDHEN and SYDVKM. CDR3 sequence reads: CANTGTDRFNSPLHF. CDR3 DNA: TGTGCCAACACAGGGACCGACAGATTTAATTCACCCCTCCACTTT. Full variable domain (outside the CDR3, taken from reference TRBV28 and TRBJ1-6): DVKVTQSSRYLVKRTGEKVFLECVQDMDHENMFWYRQDPGLGLRLIYFSYDVKMKEKGDIPEGYSVSREKKERFSLILESASTNQTSMYLCANTGTDRFNSPLHFGNGTRLTVT.

As DNA, the CDR3 is TGTGCCAGCAGCTTGGACGGGTGGACAGACAAAGAGACCCAGTACTTC. Encoded protein: CASSLDGWTDKETQYF. The chain links TRBV7-8 to TRBJ2-5, with a possible D match to TRBD1 (6 bases). Germline CDR1 is SGHVS and CDR2 is FQNEAQ. The CDR3 has 16 amino acids. V dropped 3 bases and J dropped 3 bases, with 17 bases sitting between them.

The V gene is TRBV18, the J gene TRBJ2-7; no reliable D call. The V and J ends lost 3 bases and 0 bases respectively, with 6 bases between them. The CDR3 length is 13 residues. Germline CDR1 reads KGHSH; CDR2 reads LQKENI. As DNA, the CDR3 is TGTGCCAGCTCACCTCCCGGCTCCTACGAGCAGTACTTC. Translated, it gives CASSPPGSYEQYF.